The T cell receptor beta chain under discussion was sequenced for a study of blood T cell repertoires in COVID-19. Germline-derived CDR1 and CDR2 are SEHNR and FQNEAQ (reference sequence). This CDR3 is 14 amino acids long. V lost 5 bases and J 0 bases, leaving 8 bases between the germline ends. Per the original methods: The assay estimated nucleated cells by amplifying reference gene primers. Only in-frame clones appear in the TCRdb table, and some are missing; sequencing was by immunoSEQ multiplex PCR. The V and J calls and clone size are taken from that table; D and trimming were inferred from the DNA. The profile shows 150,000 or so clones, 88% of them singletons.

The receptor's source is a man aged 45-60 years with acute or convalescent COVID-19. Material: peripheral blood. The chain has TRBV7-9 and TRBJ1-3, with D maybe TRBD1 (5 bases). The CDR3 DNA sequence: TGTGCCAGCAGCACCGGGGGCTCTGGAAACACCATATATTTT. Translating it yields CASSTGGSGNTIYF.